The source of this T cell receptor beta chain is a study of identical twins. V lost 4 bases and J 4 bases, leaving 14 bases between the germline ends. The germline V gene has CDR1 MDHEN and CDR2 SYDVKM. The CDR3 has 16 amino acids. Template switching added a universal primer binding site, and final cDNA carried unique molecular identifiers. TCRdb called the 5' RACE reads again in MiXCR, with one record for every CDR3 protein. The sample records 600,000 to 850,000 distinct CDR3 sequences, 18% being singletons. All donors were healthy Caucasians. These data were also reused for a study on T cells expressing NK-cell markers. That report adds: From sorted CD3+CD56+NKG2C+, CD3+CD56+NKG2C- and CD3+CD56-NKG2C+ T cells came the TCR beta repertoires.

The sample was PBMCs. The receptor was isolated from a young woman in good health. The chain uses TRBV28 and TRBJ2-6, with a weak D call TRBD2 (5 bases). CDR3 in amino acids: CASSSLEGSGANVLTF. CDR3 sequence (DNA): TGTGCCAGCAGTTCCCTCGAGGGTTCAGGGGCCAACGTCCTGACTTTC. The entire variable domain, with the rest obtained from reference TRBV28 and TRBJ2-6, is as follows: DVKVTQSSRYLVKRTGEKVFLECVQDMDHENMFWYRQDPGLGLRLIYFSYDVKMKEKGDIPEGYSVSREKKERFSLILESASTNQTSMYLCASSSLEGSGANVLTFGAGSRLTVL.